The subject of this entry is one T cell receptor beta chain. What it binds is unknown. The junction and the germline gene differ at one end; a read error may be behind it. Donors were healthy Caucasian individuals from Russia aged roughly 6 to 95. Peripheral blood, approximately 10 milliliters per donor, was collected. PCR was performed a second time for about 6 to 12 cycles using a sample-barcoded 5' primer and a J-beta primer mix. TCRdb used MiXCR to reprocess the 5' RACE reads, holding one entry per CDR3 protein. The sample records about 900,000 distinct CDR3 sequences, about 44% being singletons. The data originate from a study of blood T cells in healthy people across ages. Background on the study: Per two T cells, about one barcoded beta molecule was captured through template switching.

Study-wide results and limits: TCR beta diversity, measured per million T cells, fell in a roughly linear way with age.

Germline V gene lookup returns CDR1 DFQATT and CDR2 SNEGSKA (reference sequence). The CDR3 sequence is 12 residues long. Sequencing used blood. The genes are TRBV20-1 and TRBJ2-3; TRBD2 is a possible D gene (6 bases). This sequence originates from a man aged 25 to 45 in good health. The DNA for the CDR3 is TGCAGTACTAGCTCTAGCACAGATACGCAGTATTTT. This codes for CSTSSSTDTQYF.